This TCR beta chain was sequenced for a study of blood T cell repertoires in COVID-19 (dated by TCRdb to 2019 to 2021). About the study as a whole: The collaborator samples originated in the United States, Italy and Spain and spanned the acute and convalescent phases of COVID-19. The material from the prospective study consisted of cDNA or gDNA derived from T cells, B-cell-depleted T cells, or PBMCs. Deeply sampled blood TCRbeta repertoires from subjects exposed to, actively infected with, or recovered from COVID-19 were included in the dataset. The repertoires were made available in a free public database intended to serve as a resource for research on the immune response to SARS-CoV-2. Samples came from the ongoing ImmuneRACE study (first 160 participants) plus 1,254 subjects from 6 global collaborators. Nearly every sample came with metadata listing a de-identified subject ID, COVID-19 status, age in years and sex. Where available, HLA class I and class II types were obtained from metadata supplied by the sample provider rather than from assay-based typing.

The paper as a whole reports these results and caveats: Clinical and demographic metadata were provided uncurated, with the amount varying by source and participant.

Participants in the prospective study were aged about 18 to 89 years, lived in about two dozen United States geographic areas, and enrolled through a virtual design. Cohort assignment in the prospective study relied on participant-reported clinical history from a screening survey and a study questionnaire. For ImmuneRACE Cohort 3, a participant was defined as recovered based on two consecutive negative NP/OP PCR tests, clearance by a healthcare professional, or resolution of symptoms. In the prospective study, whole blood, serum and a nasopharyngeal or oropharyngeal swab were collected from each participant by mobile phlebotomists. Prospective study participants could optionally give additional blood draws and questionnaires over a roughly two-month period. Prospective study blood samples were shipped either frozen or at room temperature before DNA extraction. Comment on this clone: No cognate antigen has been identified for it. Base-call qualities are not available, and no considerably larger clone is one nucleotide away.

The CDR3 goes from the cysteine to the phenylalanine over 17 residues. Only CDR3 DNA is held: 51 bases, read in frame from base 1. CDR1 MGHRA and CDR2 YSYEKL are derived from the germline V gene. Trimmed from V: 0 bases; trimmed from J: 2 bases; junction bases lacking a gene match: 6. The immunoSEQ Assay, a bias-controlled multiplex PCR, was used to amplify TCRbeta CDR3 regions from genomic DNA. The authors processed their data as follows. Nucleated cell counts per sample were estimated from amplification of reference gene primers within the assay. To quantify the absolute abundance of each unique TCRbeta CDR3 rearrangement, sequence reads were collapsed and filtered. For each sample, productive Simpson clonality was calculated as the square root of Simpson's diversity index across productive rearrangements. Entries here come from immuneACCESS through TCRdb and include only in-frame sequences with V and J called. Some clones fail to appear in such tables; in the studies checked, an unresolved V gene covers under half of the shortfall, and the cause of the remainder is unknown. The DNA gave D and trimming, while V, J and clone size come from that table. The sample profile shows fewer than 400,000 clones; approximately 89% of them were found once. Approximately 1.5% of the sample belongs to the ten largest clones.

The V gene is TRBV4-1 and the J gene is TRBJ2-3; 9 bases in the middle match TRBD2. The clonotype originates from a woman younger than 45 who had recovered from COVID-19. The sample comprised PBMCs or T cells enriched from blood (not recorded which). The CDR3 protein sequence reads: CASSQDGAGGVTDTQYF. The DNA is as follows: TGCGCCAGCAGCCAAGATGGCGCGGGAGGGGTCACAGATACGCAGTATTTT.